Each of the 24 T cell receptor beta chains below was sequenced from the same sample in a study of OX40 agonist ivuxolimab in advanced cancers. The method behind the library was the immunoSEQ multiplex PCR assay. As stored in TCRdb, this immuneACCESS dataset retains in-frame rearrangements with V and J assigned. A fraction of the clones does not appear; measured against another copy, unresolved V genes explain less than half of the discrepancy, and the remainder lacks a known reason. This sample is represented by under 20,000 clones; 83% of them were singletons. The top ten hold around an eighth of the sample. The sample was CD4+ or CD8+ T cells sorted from blood, taken in a trial of the OX40 agonist ivuxolimab. Receptor source: an adult with an advanced solid tumor such as melanoma, head and neck, liver or kidney cancer.

The chain uses TRBV5-5 and TRBJ2-7, with 11 bases that match TRBD2. V lost 2 bases and J lost 4; bases outside the gene matches: 8. The V gene's germline CDR1 is SGHKS and CDR2 YYEKEE (reference sequence). This CDR3 is built from 16 residues. CDR3 DNA sequence: TGTGCCAGCAGCTTTGGACTAGCGGGCACCTCTTACGAGCAGTACTTC. Translating it yields CASSFGLAGTSYEQYF.

This clone was picked up a small number of times. The V call is TRBV4-1, the J call TRBJ1-4; D is perhaps TRBD1 (5 bases). Germline V CDR1 and CDR2: MGHRA, YSYEKL. V dropped 4 bases and J dropped 8 bases, with 14 bases sitting between them. This CDR3 is 14 amino acids long. The CDR3 spells CASSLQEGMEKLFF. The DNA of the CDR3 is TGCGCCAGCAGCCTCCAGGAGGGGATGGAAAAACTGTTTTTT.

The chain employs TRBV11-3 and TRBJ2-3; D uncertain. Trimming removed 0 bases at V and 2 bases at J, with 9 bases between. Germline V CDR1 and CDR2: SGHNT, YENEEA. The CDR3 has 15 residues. The CDR3: CASSLEFPFTDTQYF. CDR3 DNA sequence: TGTGCCAGCAGCTTAGAGTTCCCTTTCACAGATACGCAGTATTTT. Full variable domain (remainder filled in from reference TRBV11-3 and TRBJ2-3): EAGVVQSPRYKIIEKKQPVAFWCNPISGHNTLYWYLQNLGQGPELLIRYENEEAVDDSQLPKDRFSAERLKGVDSTLKIQPAELGDSAVYLCASSLEFPFTDTQYFGPGTRLTVL.

The chain employs TRBV7-7 and TRBJ2-7; maybe TRBD2 (5 bases). Trimming removed 1 base from V and 1 base from J, with 17 bases in between. Germline-derived CDR1 and CDR2 are SSHAT and FNYEAQ (reference sequence). The CDR3 totals 17 residues. CDR3 coding DNA: TGTGCCAGCAGCTTAGGGGCGCCGACGGAGGTATCCTACGAGCAGTACTTC. Encoded protein: CASSLGAPTEVSYEQYF.

CDR3 bases: TGTGCCAGCAGCTCACAGGGGTACGAGCAGTACTTC. Protein: CASSSQGYEQYF. This chain links TRBV7-2 with TRBJ2-7; 7 nucleotides align to TRBD1. J gave up 4 bases and V 4 bases, and 1 base lay outside the gene matches. This CDR3 has 12 residues. Germline assignment: CDR1 SGHTA and CDR2 FQGNSA.

This chain connects TRBV6-6 to TRBJ2-1, with 7 positions matching TRBD1. The J segment lost 7 bases and the V segment lost 4 bases, leaving 13 bases of the junction unmatched. The germline CDR1 and CDR2 sequences are MNHNY and SVGAGI (reference sequence). There are 16 residues in the CDR3. CDR3 loop: CASSSPRQGQKNEQFF. The CDR3, as DNA: TGTGCCAGCAGTTCACCGCGACAGGGACAGAAGAATGAGCAGTTCTTC.

V and J are TRBV7-7 and TRBJ2-3, with D uncertain. The germline CDR1 and CDR2 sequences are SSHAT and FNYEAQ (reference sequence). The CDR3 totals 13 residues. The ends were cut back, 3 bases at V and 5 bases at J, with 9 bases in the middle. The CDR3 DNA sequence: TGTGCCAGCAGCTTCGGGCCGCTAGATACGCAGTATTTT. It codes for CASSFGPLDTQYF.

This chain links TRBV6-1 with TRBJ2-7, with unresolved D. V was pared by 8 bases and J by 5 bases, with 13 bases between. Germline lookup yields CDR1 MNHNS and CDR2 SASEGT. The CDR3 runs to 12 residues. CDR3 nucleotides: TGTGCCAGCGGTGCTAGTTTAGACGAGCAGTACTTC. As protein: CASGASLDEQYF.

The chain couples TRBV6-1 to TRBJ1-2; the D is unclear. This CDR3 contains 12 residues. Between the trimmed V and J ends, which lost 5 bases and 7 bases, there was a span of 11 bases. From germline, CDR1 is MNHNS and CDR2 SASEGT. CDR3 sequence (DNA): TGTGCCAGCAGTCCACAGTACTTTGGCTACACCTTC. Translation: CASSPQYFGYTF.

The CDR3 sequence: CASSFSGGPEETQYF. DNA of the CDR3: TGTGCCAGCAGCTTCTCAGGGGGCCCGGAGGAGACCCAGTACTTC. The chain links TRBV7-3 to TRBJ2-5; TRBD1 matches at 8 bases. The CDR3 runs 15 residues. Germline V lookup: CDR1 SGHTA, CDR2 FQGTGA. V trimming: 3 bases; J trimming: 5 bases; junction bases outside the gene matches: 8.

V gene TRBV18 combines with J gene TRBJ2-5; TRBD1 might be the D (5 bases). The CDR3 has 12 residues. V lost 1 base and J lost 5, with 5 bases in between. Germline loops: CDR1 KGHSH, CDR2 LQKENI. The chain's CDR3 is CASSPQGETQYF. The CDR3 DNA sequence: TGTGCCAGCTCACCACAGGGGGAGACCCAGTACTTC.

The CDR3 coding sequence is TGTGCCAGCAGCTTAGGCGGGTTGAACACTGAAGCTTTCTTT. Its protein is CASSLGGLNTEAFF. The chain links TRBV11-2 to TRBJ1-1; D is undetermined. CDR1 SGHAT and CDR2 FQNNGV come from the germline V gene. The CDR3 loop spans 14 amino acids. V lost 1 base to trimming and J lost 0 bases, with 6 bases between them. The whole variable domain, remainder taken from reference TRBV11-2 and TRBJ1-1, is EAGVAQSPRYKIIEKRQSVAFWCNPISGHATLYWYQQILGQGPKLLIQFQNNGVVDDSQLPKDRFSAERLKGVDSTLKIQPAKLEDSAVYLCASSLGGLNTEAFFGQGTRLTVV.

J is TRBJ1-6 and V is TRBV2, with 7 bases fitting TRBD1. Germline CDR1 is SNHLY and CDR2 is FYNNEI. The trim removed 2 bases at V and 5 bases at J, leaving 0 bases unmatched. CDR3 length: 14 residues. The CDR3 sequence: CASSETGDNSPLHF. CDR3 DNA: TGTGCCAGCAGTGAAACAGGGGATAATTCACCCCTCCACTTT.

The chain is built from TRBV5-8 and TRBJ1-1; no clear D gene. Germline CDR1 is SGHTS and CDR2 is YDEGEE. The CDR3 is 12 amino acids. Trimming cost V 3 bases and J 9 bases, with 12 bases left between them. The CDR3 loop is CASSSDRYQAFF. For the CDR3, the DNA is TGTGCCAGCAGCTCCGACCGTTATCAAGCTTTCTTT.

The chain has TRBV11-2 and TRBJ2-6, with D unresolved. V shed 1 base and J shed 4 bases, with 2 bases lying between them. This CDR3 contains 13 residues. Germline CDR1 reads SGHAT; CDR2 reads FQNNGV. The CDR3 nucleotides read TGTGCCAGCAGCTTAGCCGGGGCCAACGTCCTGACTTTC. It specifies CASSLAGANVLTF.

The chain links TRBV10-3 to TRBJ1-6, with D hard to call. The V gene's germline CDR1 is ENHRY and CDR2 SYGVKD. This CDR3 spans 13 amino acids. Between the trimmed V and J ends, which lost 7 bases and 11 bases, there was a span of 15 bases. Here the CDR3 DNA reads TGTGCCATCACCCAAGACGCAAATGCACCCCTCCACTTT. This encodes CAITQDANAPLHF.

This rearrangement joins TRBV6-5 to TRBJ1-2; D is undetermined. The CDR3 totals 12 residues. Germline CDR1 reads MNHEY; CDR2 reads SVGAGI. Between the trimmed V and J ends, which lost 2 bases and 2 bases, there was a span of 3 bases. The DNA of the CDR3 is TGTGCCAGCAGTTACGACAACTATGGCTACACCTTC. Encoded protein: CASSYDNYGYTF.

This rearrangement joins TRBV19 to TRBJ2-3; TRBD2 aligns across 7 bases. Per germline, CDR1 LNHDA and CDR2 SQIVND (reference sequence). The V and J ends lost 7 bases and 2 bases, in that order; junction bases with no gene match: 9. The CDR3 is 15 residues long. This chain's CDR3 is CASTAGTIDTDTQYF. CDR3 DNA sequence: TGTGCCAGTACCGCCGGGACTATTGACACAGATACGCAGTATTTT.

J is TRBJ2-5 and V is TRBV7-3; D gene unclear. CDR3 size: 13 residues. Germline CDR1 reads SGHTA; CDR2 reads FQGTGA. V shed 1 base and J shed 3 bases, with 6 bases lying between them. This chain's CDR3 is CASSLSWEETQYF. The CDR3 DNA sequence: TGTGCCAGCAGCTTAAGCTGGGAAGAGACCCAGTACTTC.

The chain combines TRBV19 with TRBJ1-2, with TRBD1 matching over 8 bases. V gave up 6 bases and J gave up 2 bases; unmatched junction bases: 11. Per germline, CDR1 LNHDA and CDR2 SQIVND (reference sequence). The CDR3 spans 16 residues. The CDR3 sequence: CASRPGQVRPNYGYTF. The DNA for the CDR3 is TGTGCCAGTAGGCCGGGACAGGTCCGACCCAACTATGGCTACACCTTC.

This clone appeared a single time. The J gene is TRBJ1-3, the V gene TRBV5-1, with D possibly TRBD1 on 6 matching bases. This CDR3 contains 15 residues. V was cut by 0 bases and J by 3 bases, with 10 bases left in between. Germline lookup yields CDR1 SGHRS and CDR2 YFSETQ. This CDR3 reads CASSLAGRGGNTIYF. The CDR3 bases are TGCGCCAGCAGCTTGGCCGGCAGGGGTGGAAACACCATATATTTT.

V gene TRBV30 combines with J gene TRBJ1-1; the match to TRBD1 covers 7 bases. Per germline, CDR1 GTSNPN and CDR2 SVGIG (reference sequence). The length of the CDR3 is 14 residues. The junction had 9 bases not matched to a gene; V was cut back by 7 bases and J by 1 base. The CDR3 reads CAYTRQGGNTEAFF. CDR3 in DNA: TGTGCCTACACGAGACAGGGAGGGAACACTGAAGCTTTCTTT.

The J gene is TRBJ1-4, the V gene TRBV5-1, with D tentatively TRBD1 (5 bases). Trimming took off 2 bases at V and 7 bases at J, with 12 bases between the two ends. CDR1 is SGHRS and CDR2 is YFSETQ in the germline V gene. The CDR3 loop spans 14 amino acids. For the CDR3, the DNA is TGCGCCAGCAGCTTAGGGGATTTCAGTGAAAAACTGTTTTTT. This translates into CASSLGDFSEKLFF.

The rearrangement uses TRBV9 and TRBJ2-1; D gene unclear. Trimming took 4 bases from V and 5 from J, leaving 22 bases between them. The germline V gene has CDR1 SGDLS and CDR2 YYNGEE. CDR3 length: 17 amino acids. The DNA of the CDR3 is TGTGCCAGCAGCCCGCGAAACGGGTTAACAAGGGACAATGAGCAGTTCTTC. Amino acid sequence: CASSPRNGLTRDNEQFF.